Shown below are 26 T cell receptor beta chains from a single sample sequenced in a study of T-cell reconstitution after alpha-beta-depleted transplantation in children. Molecular barcoding with unique molecular identifiers was used for the TCRbeta library. One entry per CDR3 protein results from TCRdb running MiXCR on the PCR reads. The sample has hundreds of thousands of distinct CDR3 sequences; 8.2% are singletons. Sequencing used PBMCs, mostly from graft donor cells, obtained 180 days after TCRalphabeta/CD19-depleted stem cell transplant. All receptors come from a male patient aged 10-17 years who had a stem cell transplant for acute lymphoblastic leukemia, so the T cells may come from the graft donor.

This clonotype was observed at least ten times. The chain uses TRBV5-1 and TRBJ2-1; 7 nucleotides align to TRBD1. Unmatched junction bases numbered 11, after V lost 4 bases and J lost 7 bases. CDR1 and CDR2 (germline): SGHRS, YFSETQ. CDR3 length equals 15 residues. CDR3 nucleotide sequence: TGCGCCAGCAGCGCCTACAGGGGAAGGATGAATGAGCAGTTCTTC. It encodes CASSAYRGRMNEQFF.

This clonotype came up many times. The chain has TRBV20-1 and TRBJ2-7; either TRBD1 or TRBD2 may fit D (5 bases each). The CDR3 contains 14 residues. V lost 2 bases and J 4 bases, leaving 15 bases between the germline ends. The germline V gene encodes CDR1 DFQATT and CDR2 SNEGSKA (reference sequence). The CDR3 DNA is TGCAGTGCTAGACTTCCCCGGGGCACATACGAGCAGTACTTC. This sequence encodes CSARLPRGTYEQYF.

This clonotype appeared many times. The rearrangement links TRBV7-9 to TRBJ2-3; TRBD2 matches 8 bases. There are 16 residues in the CDR3. The V segment lost 5 bases and the J segment 2 bases; nucleotides outside the gene matches: 9. Germline CDR1 reads SEHNR; CDR2 reads FQNEAQ (reference sequence). The DNA for the CDR3 is TGTGCCAGCAGCGTACTAGCGGCGGGGGACACAGATACGCAGTATTTT. It encodes CASSVLAAGDTDTQYF.

This clonotype was recorded many times. The chain couples TRBV20-1 to TRBJ1-2, with unresolved D. The CDR3 runs to 8 residues. V gave up 6 bases and J gave up 7 bases, with 3 bases separating them. Germline V gene sequence: CDR1 DFQATT, CDR2 SNEGSKA (reference sequence). CDR3 residues: CSAPGYTF. The CDR3 nucleotides are TGCAGTGCCCCTGGCTACACCTTC.

The chain combines TRBV19 with TRBJ2-7, with a possible D match to TRBD2 (5 bases). The V end was cut by 4 bases, the J end by 0 bases, with 19 bases between. The CDR3 sequence is 17 residues long. Germline CDR1 LNHDA, CDR2 SQIVND (reference sequence). The CDR3 sequence is CASSTHLSGAPSYEQYF. CDR3 DNA: TGTGCCAGTAGTACCCATCTCAGCGGAGCCCCCTCCTACGAGCAGTACTTC.

The sample holds many counts of this clonotype. The gene calls are TRBV28 and TRBJ1-3, with D possibly being TRBD1 (5 bases). Deletions cut 1 base from V and 4 bases from J, with 20 bases between. This CDR3 has 18 residues. The germline CDR1 and CDR2 sequences are MDHEN and SYDVKM. CDR3: CASSLLGPDKRSGNTIYF. The CDR3 DNA reads as TGTGCCAGCAGTTTATTGGGGCCTGACAAGAGGTCCGGAAACACCATATATTTT. Combining the CDR3 with reference TRBV28 and TRBJ1-3 gives the whole variable domain DVKVTQSSRYLVKRTGEKVFLECVQDMDHENMFWYRQDPGLGLRLIYFSYDVKMKEKGDIPEGYSVSREKKERFSLILESASTNQTSMYLCASSLLGPDKRSGNTIYFGEGSWLTVV.

This clonotype showed up many times. V usage is TRBV12-3 or TRBV12-4 and J usage is TRBJ1-5; TRBD1 matches 9 bases. This CDR3 is built from 15 residues. Trimming at V came to 6 bases and at J to 8 bases, leaving 11 bases not matched to a gene. CDR3 in DNA: TGTGCCAGCAGCCAAGCAGGGACAGGGTTGGAGCCCCAGCATTTT. Amino acids: CASSQAGTGLEPQHF.

This clonotype occurred many times. The CDR3, as DNA: TGTGCCAGCAGCCTCCAGACAGGAAACACCATATATTTT. Translation gives CASSLQTGNTIYF. The rearrangement joins TRBV3-1 to TRBJ1-3; D unresolved. CDR3 length: 13 residues. Trimming pared 4 bases from V and 4 bases from J, leaving 8 bases between. The V gene's germline CDR1 is LGHDT and CDR2 YNNKEL (reference sequence).

With regard to this clonotype: Just one base apart from a much larger clone, this may be a read error. This chain connects TRBV5-6 to TRBJ2-2, with no clear D. V was pared by 1 base and J by 0 bases, with 4 bases between. The length of the CDR3 is 14 residues. The germline gives CDR1 SGHDT, CDR2 YYEEEE. The CDR3 here is CASSLITNTGELFF. DNA for the CDR3: TGTGCCAGCAGCTTGATAACGAACACCGGGGAGCTGTTTTTT. Variable domain in full (rest from reference TRBV5-6 and TRBJ2-2): DAGVTQSPTHLIKTRGQQVTLRCSPKSGHDTVSWYQQALGQGPQFIFQYYEEEERQRGNFPDRFSGHQFPNYSSELNVNALLLGDSALYLCASSLITNTGELFFGEGSRLTVL.

Many counts were recorded for this clonotype. The chain joins TRBV29-1 to TRBJ2-5; 8 nucleotides align to TRBD1. V shed 3 bases and J 4 bases; nucleotides not matched to a gene: 7. Germline CDR1 reads SQVTM; CDR2 reads ANQGSEA. This CDR3 is built from 14 residues. The CDR3 nucleotides are TGCAGCGTTGATCATGGACAGGGCCGAGAGACCCAGTACTTC. It is translated as CSVDHGQGRETQYF.

This clonotype was found many times. The chain combines TRBV7-6 with TRBJ2-2; TRBD1 matches at 9 bases. The CDR3 is made up of 15 amino acids. Germline V CDR1 and CDR2: SGHVS, FNYEAQ. Unmatched junction bases numbered 6, after V lost 5 bases and J lost 5 bases. CDR3 residues: CASSPWTGETGELFF. The CDR3 nucleotides read TGTGCCAGCAGCCCCTGGACAGGGGAAACCGGGGAGCTGTTTTTT.

This clonotype occurred many times. V and J are TRBV12-3 or TRBV12-4 and TRBJ1-2; D is undetermined. With 5 bases removed from V and 6 bases from J, the gap between germline ends came to 13 bases. The CDR3 runs to 13 residues. Here the CDR3 DNA reads TGTGCCAGCAGTCCCCGGAGGAAGGATGGCTACACCTTC. It specifies CASSPRRKDGYTF.

A note on this clonotype: A much more abundant neighbour one base away suggests this may be a read error. This chain connects TRBV28 to TRBJ2-5, with D hard to call. CDR1 is MDHEN, CDR2 SYDVKM, per germline. The CDR3 is 15 residues long. V lost 11 bases, J lost 4 bases, and 23 bases lay in between. CDR3 protein: CARDSLRREPETQYF. The CDR3 DNA follows: TGTGCCCGCGACTCGCTCAGGAGAGAGCCAGAGACCCAGTACTTC.

The chain carries TRBV7-9 and TRBJ2-6; TRBD1 aligns across 8 bases. Germline loops: CDR1 SEHNR, CDR2 FQNEAQ (reference sequence). The CDR3 contains 20 residues. The junction had 19 bases not matched to a gene; V was cut back by 9 bases and J by 0 bases. The CDR3, as DNA: TGTGCCAGGAGCCCCGAGCTCCCCGGGACAGGCGACTCTGGGGCCAACGTCCTGACTTTC. Encoded protein: CARSPELPGTGDSGANVLTF.

This clonotype was seen many times. The chain uses TRBV9 and TRBJ2-1; 9 bases agree with TRBD1. V was pared by 3 bases and J by 8 bases, with 6 bases of the junction left unmatched. Germline V gene data show CDR1 as SGDLS and CDR2 as YYNGEE. CDR3 length: 14 amino acids. As DNA, the CDR3 is TGTGCCAGCAGCGGGGACAGGGAGGGTCATGAGCAGTTCTTC. It yields the protein CASSGDREGHEQFF.

This clonotype was seen at least ten times. J is TRBJ1-5 and V is TRBV20-1; possibly TRBD1 for D (5 bases). CDR3 size: 16 residues. Germline loops: CDR1 DFQATT, CDR2 SNEGSKA (reference sequence). Trimming removed 2 bases at V and 3 bases at J, with 17 bases between. The CDR3 sequence is CSARNAKGVFNQPQHF. The CDR3 DNA follows: TGCAGTGCTAGAAATGCAAAAGGGGTTTTCAATCAGCCCCAGCATTTT.

This clonotype showed up many times. This chain joins TRBV6-1 and TRBJ1-2; D is ambiguous. Germline lookup yields CDR1 MNHNS and CDR2 SASEGT. The V gene lost 9 bases and the J gene lost 1 base, with 12 bases spanning the gap. The CDR3 contains 13 residues. The CDR3 DNA follows: TGTGCCAGTTCCCCGTTGGTTAACTATGGCTACACCTTC. Translation: CASSPLVNYGYTF.

This clonotype was observed at least ten times. The V and J genes are TRBV7-7 and TRBJ2-7; D might be TRBD2 (6 bases). This CDR3 has 15 residues. CDR1 is SSHAT and CDR2 is FNYEAQ in the germline V gene (reference sequence). Deletions cut 6 bases from V and 7 bases from J, with 22 bases between. This CDR3 reads CASSPPGRPRAEQYF. The CDR3 nucleotides are TGTGCCAGCAGTCCTCCGGGGAGGCCCCGGGCAGAGCAGTACTTC.

This clonotype was observed at least ten times. This chain links TRBV29-1 with TRBJ2-7; D might be TRBD1 or TRBD2, each matching 5 bases. The CDR3 has 14 amino acids. V was shortened by 6 bases and J by 2 bases, with 17 bases between the two germline ends. Germline loops: CDR1 SQVTM, CDR2 ANQGSEA. The CDR3 DNA sequence: TGCAGCGTCATACCGGGACCTGAGCCCTACGAGCAGTACTTC. It specifies CSVIPGPEPYEQYF.

This clonotype was counted many times. This CDR3 is CASSLDGTNTGELFF. CDR3 in DNA: TGTGCCAGCAGCTTAGATGGGACGAACACCGGGGAGCTGTTTTTT. The rearrangement uses TRBV11-3 and TRBJ2-2; D remains ambiguous. Trimming cost V 0 bases and J 0 bases, with 5 bases left between them. Germline-derived CDR1 and CDR2 are SGHNT and YENEEA. CDR3 size: 15 residues. Variable domain in full (rest from reference TRBV11-3 and TRBJ2-2): EAGVVQSPRYKIIEKKQPVAFWCNPISGHNTLYWYLQNLGQGPELLIRYENEEAVDDSQLPKDRFSAERLKGVDSTLKIQPAELGDSAVYLCASSLDGTNTGELFFGEGSRLTVL.

This clonotype was counted at least ten times. V and J are TRBV5-1 and TRBJ2-7; 7 bases match TRBD1. Germline V lookup: CDR1 SGHRS, CDR2 YFSETQ. V shed 2 bases, J shed 2 bases, and the junction held 4 bases outside the gene matches. This CDR3 region has 14 residues. The CDR3 nucleotides are TGCGCCAGCAGCTTACAGGGGTCCCCCTACGAGCAGTACTTC. Residues: CASSLQGSPYEQYF. Full variable domain (missing parts from reference TRBV5-1 and TRBJ2-7): KAGVTQTPRYLIKTRGQQVTLSCSPISGHRSVSWYQQTPGQGLQFLFEYFSETQRNKGNFPGRFSGRQFSNSRSEMNVSTLELGDSALYLCASSLQGSPYEQYFGPGTRLTVT.

This clonotype was observed many times. The V call is TRBV9, the J call TRBJ2-5; 7 bases map to TRBD2. The CDR3 totals 17 residues. Germline V gene sequence: CDR1 SGDLS, CDR2 YYNGEE. V was pared by 0 bases and J by 0 bases, with 8 bases of the junction left unmatched. The CDR3 nucleotides are TGTGCCAGCAGCGTAGCTCCAAGCGGGACGTACCAAGAGACCCAGTACTTC. Amino acids: CASSVAPSGTYQETQYF.

This clonotype was detected ten times or more. The chain couples TRBV5-1 to TRBJ1-5, with 9 positions matching TRBD1. The J segment lost 6 bases and the V segment lost 0 bases, leaving 1 base of the junction unmatched. Germline V gene data show CDR1 as SGHRS and CDR2 as YFSETQ. The CDR3 length is 14 residues. In nucleotides, the CDR3 is TGCGCCAGCAGCTTGGTGGGACAGGGTCAGCCCCAGCATTTT. Translating it yields CASSLVGQGQPQHF.

This clonotype came up many times. This rearrangement joins TRBV7-2 to TRBJ1-1; D might be TRBD1 (5 bases). Germline-derived CDR1 and CDR2 are SGHTA and FQGNSA. The CDR3 is 13 amino acids. V dropped 5 bases and J dropped 5 bases, with 12 bases sitting between them. The CDR3 region is CASSQRGRTEAFF. The CDR3 DNA sequence: TGTGCCAGCAGCCAGAGGGGCAGGACTGAAGCTTTCTTT.

This clonotype occurred many times. The chain carries TRBV6-5 and TRBJ2-4; TRBD1 is a possible D gene (5 bases). V dropped 4 bases and J dropped 6 bases, with 10 bases sitting between them. Germline assignment: CDR1 MNHEY and CDR2 SVGAGI. The CDR3 contains 13 residues. CDR3 sequence (DNA): TGTGCCAGCAGTTCAGGGATGGGAAACATTCAGTACTTC. Translated, it gives CASSSGMGNIQYF.

This clonotype was recorded at least ten times. This chain joins TRBV6-4 and TRBJ1-6; possible D gene TRBD1, 6 bases. The V and J ends lost 0 bases and 5 bases respectively, with 8 bases between them. CDR1 and CDR2 (germline): MRHNA, SNTAGT. The CDR3 sequence is 15 residues long. The CDR3 sequence is CASSDSAGDNSPLHF. The DNA of the CDR3 is TGTGCCAGCAGTGACTCGGCAGGGGATAATTCACCCCTCCACTTT.